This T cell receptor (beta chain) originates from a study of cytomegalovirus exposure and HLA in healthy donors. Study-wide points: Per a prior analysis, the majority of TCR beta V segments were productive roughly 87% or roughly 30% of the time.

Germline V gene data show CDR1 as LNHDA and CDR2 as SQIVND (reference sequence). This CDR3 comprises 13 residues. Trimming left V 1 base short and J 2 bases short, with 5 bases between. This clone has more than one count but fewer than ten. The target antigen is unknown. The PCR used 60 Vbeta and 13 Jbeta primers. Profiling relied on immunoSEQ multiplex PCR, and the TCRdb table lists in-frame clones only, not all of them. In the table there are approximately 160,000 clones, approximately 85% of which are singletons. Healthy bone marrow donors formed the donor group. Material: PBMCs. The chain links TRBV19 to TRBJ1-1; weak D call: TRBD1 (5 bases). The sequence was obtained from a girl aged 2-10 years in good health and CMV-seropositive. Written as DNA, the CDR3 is TGTGCCAGTAGTATAGGGACAAACACTGAAGCTTTCTTT. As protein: CASSIGTNTEAFF.